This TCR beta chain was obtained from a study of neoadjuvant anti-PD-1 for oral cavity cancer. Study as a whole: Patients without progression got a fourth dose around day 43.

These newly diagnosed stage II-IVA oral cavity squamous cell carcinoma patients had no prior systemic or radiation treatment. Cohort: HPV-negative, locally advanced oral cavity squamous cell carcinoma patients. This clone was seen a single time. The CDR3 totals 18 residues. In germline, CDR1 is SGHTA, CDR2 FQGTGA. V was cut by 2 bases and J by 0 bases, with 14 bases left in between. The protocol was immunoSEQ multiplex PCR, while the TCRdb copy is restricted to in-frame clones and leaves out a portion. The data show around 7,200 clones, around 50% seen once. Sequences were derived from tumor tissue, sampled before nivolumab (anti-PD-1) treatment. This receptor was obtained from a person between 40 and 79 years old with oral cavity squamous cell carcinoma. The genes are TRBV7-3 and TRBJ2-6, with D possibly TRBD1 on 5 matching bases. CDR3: CASSLRGQGDSGANVLTF. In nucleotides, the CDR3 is TGTGCCAGCAGCTTACGAGGCCAAGGGGACTCTGGGGCCAACGTCCTGACTTTC.